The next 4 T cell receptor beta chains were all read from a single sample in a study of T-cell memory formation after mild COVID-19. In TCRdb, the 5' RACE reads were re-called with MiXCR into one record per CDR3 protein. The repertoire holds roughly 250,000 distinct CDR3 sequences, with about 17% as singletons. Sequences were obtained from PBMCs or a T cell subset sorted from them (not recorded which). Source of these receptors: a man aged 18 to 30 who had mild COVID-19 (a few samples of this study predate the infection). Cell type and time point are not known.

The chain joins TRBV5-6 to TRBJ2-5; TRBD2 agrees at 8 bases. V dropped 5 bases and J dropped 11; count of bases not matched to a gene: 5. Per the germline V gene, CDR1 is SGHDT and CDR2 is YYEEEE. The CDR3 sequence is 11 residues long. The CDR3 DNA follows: TGTGCCAGCAGTCGTAGCGGGGCTCAGTACTTC. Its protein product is CASSRSGAQYF.

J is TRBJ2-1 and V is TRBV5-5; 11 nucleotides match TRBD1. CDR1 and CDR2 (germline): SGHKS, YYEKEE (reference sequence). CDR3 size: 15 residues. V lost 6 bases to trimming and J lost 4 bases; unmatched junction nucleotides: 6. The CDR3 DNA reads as TGTGCCAGCACCCTCGGACAGGGGGCTTACAATGAGCAGTTCTTC. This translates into CASTLGQGAYNEQFF.

This CDR3 reads CASSESGAVQYF. CDR3 nucleotide sequence: TGCGCCAGCAGTGAGTCGGGGGCAGTTCAGTACTTC. V is TRBV10-1 and J is TRBJ2-7; D might be TRBD1 (6 bases). V was shortened by 0 bases and J by 10 bases, with 10 bases between the two germline ends. The CDR3 is 12 amino acids. Germline CDR1 and CDR2: WNHNN and SYGVQD (reference sequence).

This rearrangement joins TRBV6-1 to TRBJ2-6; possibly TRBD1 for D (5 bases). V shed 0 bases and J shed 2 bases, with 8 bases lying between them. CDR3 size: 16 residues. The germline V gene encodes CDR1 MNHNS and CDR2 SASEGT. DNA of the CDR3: TGTGCCAGCAGTGAAGCGTGGGGCGCTGGGGCCAACGTCCTGACTTTC. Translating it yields CASSEAWGAGANVLTF.